This T cell receptor beta chain was profiled in a study of breast tumors, draining lymph nodes, adjacent tissues. Breast cancer patients provided tissue from their axillary draining lymph nodes. This clonotype was seen at least ten times. The CDR3 runs to 15 residues. In germline, CDR1 is SGHKS, CDR2 YYEKEE (reference sequence). V was pared by 3 bases and J by 2 bases, with 13 bases between. From the multiplex PCR reads, TCRdb called clonotypes with MiXCR, one entry per CDR3 protein. The table records some 150,000 distinct CDR3 sequences, 20% to 25% of them present only once. The sequenced sample was axillary lymph node tissue. This clonotype was sampled from a female donor with breast cancer. Some clones in this sample may be carry-over from other donors' samples. The rearrangement joins TRBV5-5 to TRBJ2-3; D might be TRBD2 (6 bases). Here the CDR3 DNA reads TGTGCCAGCAGCTCGCCAGCGGGCACCACAGATACGCAGTATTTT. This encodes CASSSPAGTTDTQYF.